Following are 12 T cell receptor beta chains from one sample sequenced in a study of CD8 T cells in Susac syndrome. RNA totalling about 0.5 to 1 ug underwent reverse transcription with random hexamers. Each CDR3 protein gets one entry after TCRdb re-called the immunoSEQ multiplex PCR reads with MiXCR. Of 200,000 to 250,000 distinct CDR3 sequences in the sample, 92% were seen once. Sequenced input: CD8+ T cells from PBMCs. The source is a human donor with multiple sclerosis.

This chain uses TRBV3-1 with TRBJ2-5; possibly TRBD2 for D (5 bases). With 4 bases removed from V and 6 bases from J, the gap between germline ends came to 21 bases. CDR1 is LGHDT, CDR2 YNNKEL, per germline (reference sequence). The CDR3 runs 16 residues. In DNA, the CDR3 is TGTGCCAGCAGCCCCGGGGTCGGGCTACGTCATAAGACCCAGTACTTC. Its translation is CASSPGVGLRHKTQYF.

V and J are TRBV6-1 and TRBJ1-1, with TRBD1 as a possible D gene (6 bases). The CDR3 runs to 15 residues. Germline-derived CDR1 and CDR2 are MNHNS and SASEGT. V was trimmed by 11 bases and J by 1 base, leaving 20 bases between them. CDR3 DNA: TGTGCCTCGACAGTCCCCGGGACACAGAACACTGAAGCTTTCTTT. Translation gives CASTVPGTQNTEAFF.

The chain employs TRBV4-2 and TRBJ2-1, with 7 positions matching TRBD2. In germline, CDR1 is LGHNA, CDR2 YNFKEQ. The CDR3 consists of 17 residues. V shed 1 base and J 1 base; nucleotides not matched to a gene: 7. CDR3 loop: CASSQALAGVSYNEQFF. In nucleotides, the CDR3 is TGTGCCAGCAGCCAAGCTCTTGCGGGGGTTTCCTACAATGAGCAGTTCTTC.

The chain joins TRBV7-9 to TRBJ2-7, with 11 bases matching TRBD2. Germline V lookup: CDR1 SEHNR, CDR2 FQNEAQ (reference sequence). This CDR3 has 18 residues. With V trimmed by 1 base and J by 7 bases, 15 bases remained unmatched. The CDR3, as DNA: TGTGCCAGCAGCTTAGGGGCAATAGCGGGAGGGCCTTCGGGGGAGCAGTACTTC. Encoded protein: CASSLGAIAGGPSGEQYF.

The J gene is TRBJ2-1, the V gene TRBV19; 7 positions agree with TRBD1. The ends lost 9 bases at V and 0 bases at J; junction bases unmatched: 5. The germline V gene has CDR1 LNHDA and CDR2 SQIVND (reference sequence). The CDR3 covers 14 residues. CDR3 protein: CASQYRGSYNEQFF. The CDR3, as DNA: TGTGCCAGCCAATACAGGGGCTCCTACAATGAGCAGTTCTTC. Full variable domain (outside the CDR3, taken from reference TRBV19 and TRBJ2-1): DGGITQSPKYLFRKEGQNVTLSCEQNLNHDAMYWYRQDPGQGLRLIYYSQIVNDFQKGDIAEGYSVSREKKESFPLTVTSAQKNPTAFYLCASQYRGSYNEQFFGPGTRLTVL.

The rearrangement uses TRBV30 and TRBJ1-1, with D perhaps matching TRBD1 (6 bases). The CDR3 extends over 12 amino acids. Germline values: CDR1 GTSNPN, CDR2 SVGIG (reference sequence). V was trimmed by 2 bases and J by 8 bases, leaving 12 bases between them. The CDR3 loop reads CAWSPLGQEAFF. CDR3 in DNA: TGTGCCTGGAGTCCCCTCGGACAGGAAGCTTTCTTT.

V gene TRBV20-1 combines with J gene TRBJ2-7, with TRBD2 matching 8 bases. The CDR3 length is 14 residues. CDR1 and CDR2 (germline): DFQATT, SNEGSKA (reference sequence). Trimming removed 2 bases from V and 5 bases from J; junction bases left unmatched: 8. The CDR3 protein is CSARTREGLDEQYF. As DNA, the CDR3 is TGCAGTGCTAGAACTCGGGAGGGCCTCGACGAGCAGTACTTC.

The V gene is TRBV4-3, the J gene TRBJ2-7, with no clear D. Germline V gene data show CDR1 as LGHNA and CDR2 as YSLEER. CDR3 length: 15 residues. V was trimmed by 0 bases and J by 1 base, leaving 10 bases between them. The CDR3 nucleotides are TGCGCCAGCAGCCAAGACGCCGCTACTTCCTACGAGCAGTACTTC. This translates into CASSQDAATSYEQYF.

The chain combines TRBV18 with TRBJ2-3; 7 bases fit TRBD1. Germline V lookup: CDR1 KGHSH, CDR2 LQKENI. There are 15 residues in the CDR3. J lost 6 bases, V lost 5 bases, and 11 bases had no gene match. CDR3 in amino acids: CASSLNTGVGDTQYF. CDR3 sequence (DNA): TGTGCCAGCTCATTGAATACAGGGGTCGGTGATACGCAGTATTTT.

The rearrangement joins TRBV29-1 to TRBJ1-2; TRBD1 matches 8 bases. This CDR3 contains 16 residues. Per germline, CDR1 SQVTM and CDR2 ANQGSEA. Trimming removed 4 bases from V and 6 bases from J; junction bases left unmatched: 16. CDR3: CSVGGLPETGADGYTF. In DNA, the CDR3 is TGCAGCGTTGGGGGGCTACCTGAGACAGGGGCAGATGGCTACACCTTC.

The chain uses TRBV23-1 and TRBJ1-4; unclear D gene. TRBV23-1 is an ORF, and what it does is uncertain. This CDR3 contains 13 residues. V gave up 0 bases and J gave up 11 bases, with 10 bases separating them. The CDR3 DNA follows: TGCGCCAGCAGTCAATCGTCTCGGTGGAAACTGTTTTTT. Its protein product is CASSQSSRWKLFF.

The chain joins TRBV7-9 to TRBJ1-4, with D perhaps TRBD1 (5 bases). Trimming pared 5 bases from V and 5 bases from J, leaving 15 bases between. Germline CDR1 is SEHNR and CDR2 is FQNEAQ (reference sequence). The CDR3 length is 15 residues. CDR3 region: CASSPAGLLNEKLFF. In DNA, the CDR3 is TGTGCCAGCAGCCCCGCGGGACTCCTAAATGAAAAACTGTTTTTT.